This passage covers 27 T cell receptor beta chains from one sample sequenced in a study of identifying expanded T cells in peripheral blood. Assay: immunoSEQ multiplex PCR; the TCRdb copy retains only in-frame clones and omits some. The table shows approximately 90,000 clones, with 88% occurring only once. The sequenced material came from blood. The receptors derive from a person aged 18 to 75 in good health.

The chain recombines TRBV6-8 with TRBJ1-3, with D hard to call. The CDR3 runs 11 residues. V lost 8 bases to trimming and J lost 4 bases, with 6 bases between them. CDR1 MNHGY and CDR2 SAAAGT come from the germline V gene. The DNA of the CDR3 is TGTGCCAGCGGTGTAGGAAACACCATATATTTT. Its translation: CASGVGNTIYF.

The chain employs TRBV5-5 and TRBJ2-7, with D possibly being TRBD1 (7 bases). This CDR3 has 16 amino acids. Looked up from germline, CDR1 is SGHKS and CDR2 is YYEKEE (reference sequence). The V end lost 1 base, the J end lost 3 bases, and 17 bases lay between the germline ends. In nucleotides, the CDR3 is TGTGCCAGCAGCTTGTCTCTTGCAGGGGGACTCTACGAGCAGTACTTC. Protein sequence: CASSLSLAGGLYEQYF.

The chain has TRBV9 and TRBJ2-7; D could derive from TRBD1 or TRBD2 (5 bases each). The CDR3 totals 14 residues. The V and J ends lost 3 bases and 6 bases respectively, with 16 bases between them. CDR1 and CDR2 (germline): SGDLS, YYNGEE. Written as DNA, the CDR3 is TGTGCCAGCAGCGACGCCTCCGTGAGGGGCGAGCAGTACTTC. Protein sequence: CASSDASVRGEQYF.

The V call is TRBV7-9, the J call TRBJ1-2; tentatively, D is TRBD1 (6 bases). Germline-derived CDR1 and CDR2 are SEHNR and FQNEAQ (reference sequence). Between the trimmed V and J ends, which lost 5 bases and 1 base, there was a span of 14 bases. This CDR3 contains 15 residues. The CDR3 nucleotides are TGTGCCAGCAGCAAAGGCAGGGGAGGTAACTATGGCTACACCTTC. It specifies CASSKGRGGNYGYTF.

This clone was detected once. The rearrangement joins TRBV4-3 to TRBJ2-3; D not resolved. Germline CDR1 is LGHNA and CDR2 is YSLEER. V was clipped by 1 base and J by 5 bases, with 10 bases between them. The CDR3 is 14 residues long. The CDR3 coding sequence is TGCGCCAGCAGCCAAGGGTCGGCGGTAGATACGCAGTATTTT. It is translated as CASSQGSAVDTQYF.

V gene TRBV11-2 combines with J gene TRBJ2-2; TRBD2 aligns across 9 bases. Germline CDR1 is SGHAT and CDR2 is FQNNGV. After removal of 5 bases from V and 7 bases from J, the junction contained 8 bases not matched to a gene. This CDR3 contains 15 residues. CDR3 loop: CASSPGGSGSGELFF. In nucleotides, the CDR3 is TGTGCCAGCAGCCCGGGGGGTAGCGGGAGCGGGGAGCTGTTTTTT. Drawing the rest from reference TRBV11-2 and TRBJ2-2, the complete variable domain is EAGVAQSPRYKIIEKRQSVAFWCNPISGHATLYWYQQILGQGPKLLIQFQNNGVVDDSQLPKDRFSAERLKGVDSTLKIQPAKLEDSAVYLCASSPGGSGSGELFFGEGSRLTVL.

The genes are TRBV15 and TRBJ1-2, with TRBD1 identical over 8 bases. Germline assignment: CDR1 LNHNV and CDR2 YYDKDF (reference sequence). This CDR3 has 15 residues. With 4 bases clipped from V and 7 bases from J, the junction kept 11 bases outside the gene matches. CDR3 region: CATSTVRGLDRGYTF. The DNA of the CDR3 is TGTGCCACCAGCACGGTCAGGGGGCTAGATCGTGGCTACACCTTC.

CDR3 nucleotides: TGTGCCAGCAGCTTAATAGTAGCGGGGGTCAATGAGCAGTTCTTC. Translation gives CASSLIVAGVNEQFF. This chain uses TRBV7-3 with TRBJ2-1; 9 bases fit TRBD2. The CDR3 loop spans 15 amino acids. The ends lost 1 base at V and 6 bases at J; junction bases unmatched: 4. Germline loops: CDR1 SGHTA, CDR2 FQGTGA.

The genes are TRBV6-6 and TRBJ2-2; D remains unclear. V was pared by 5 bases and J by 2 bases, with 6 bases between. The CDR3 is 13 amino acids. Germline CDR1 is MNHNY and CDR2 is SVGAGI (reference sequence). In DNA form, the CDR3 reads TGTGCCAGCAGTAGCTTAAACACCGGGGAGCTGTTTTTT. This gives the protein CASSSLNTGELFF.

Notes on this clone: A much larger clone differs from this one at a single base, so this may be a read error. Additional DNA sequences in this sample encode the identical CDR3. V and J are TRBV6-4 and TRBJ1-6, with unresolved D. The CDR3 consists of 13 residues. Germline assignment: CDR1 MRHNA and CDR2 SNTAGT. V lost 0 bases, J lost 5 bases, and 2 bases lay in between. CDR3 DNA: TGTGCCAGCAGTGACTCGGATAATTCACCCCTCCACTTT. As protein: CASSDSDNSPLHF.

In DNA form, the CDR3 reads TGTGCCAGCAGCCAAGAATCCGGATCTTATAGGGGAAACACCATATATTTT. This translates into CASSQESGSYRGNTIYF. The rearrangement joins TRBV14 to TRBJ1-3; unclear D gene. This CDR3 spans 17 amino acids. Trimming stripped 0 bases from V and 4 bases from J, with 16 bases between. Germline loops: CDR1 SGHDN, CDR2 FVKESK. The full variable domain, its missing parts supplied by reference TRBV14 and TRBJ1-3, is EAGVTQFPSHSVIEKGQTVTLRCDPISGHDNLYWYRRVMGKEIKFLLHFVKESKQDESGMPNNRFLAERTGGTYSTLKVQPAELEDSGVYFCASSQESGSYRGNTIYFGEGSWLTVV.

V usage is TRBV7-2 and J usage is TRBJ2-7; D perhaps matches TRBD2 (5 bases). Trimming removed 5 bases at V and 4 bases at J, with 15 bases between. This CDR3 has 14 residues. Per the germline V gene, CDR1 is SGHTA and CDR2 is FQGNSA. CDR3 loop: CASSPYGNVYEQYF. In DNA form, the CDR3 reads TGTGCCAGCAGCCCGTACGGGAATGTTTACGAGCAGTACTTC. Full variable domain (remainder filled in from reference TRBV7-2 and TRBJ2-7): GAGVSQSPSNKVTEKGKDVELRCDPISGHTALYWYRQSLGQGLEFLIYFQGNSAPDKSGLPSDRFSAERTGGSVSTLTIQRTQQEDSAVYLCASSPYGNVYEQYFGPGTRLTVT.

This chain joins TRBV6-6 and TRBJ1-1; maybe TRBD1 (5 bases). The CDR3 extends over 13 amino acids. CDR1 is MNHNY and CDR2 is SVGAGI in the germline V gene (reference sequence). V was pared by 0 bases and J by 4 bases, with 6 bases between. For the CDR3, the DNA is TGTGCCAGCAGTTACTCGGGGGTCACTGAAGCTTTCTTT. Its protein is CASSYSGVTEAFF.

The V call is TRBV6-4, the J call TRBJ2-3, with D maybe TRBD2 (6 bases). The CDR3 is 14 amino acids. Germline values: CDR1 MRHNA, CDR2 SNTAGT. The ends were cut back, 3 bases at V and 9 bases at J, with 16 bases in the middle. CDR3 sequence: CASSEGLGGETQYF. The CDR3 bases are TGTGCCAGCAGTGAGGGACTGGGCGGGGAAACGCAGTATTTT.

The chain's CDR3 is CASSQGELADEADTQYF. The CDR3 bases are TGCGCCAGCAGCCAAGGTGAACTAGCGGACGAAGCAGATACGCAGTATTTT. The gene calls are TRBV4-3 and TRBJ2-3; the match to TRBD2 covers 8 bases. Germline V lookup: CDR1 LGHNA, CDR2 YSLEER. The CDR3 extends over 17 amino acids. Unmatched junction bases numbered 10, after V lost 1 base and J lost 4 bases.

The chain uses TRBV30 and TRBJ2-3; 11 nucleotides agree with TRBD2. The V gene end was trimmed by 7 bases and the J gene end by 2 bases; junction bases not matched to a gene: 5. The CDR3 has 14 residues. The V gene's germline CDR1 is GTSNPN and CDR2 SVGIG (reference sequence). The CDR3 here is CASQGLAVTDTQYF. CDR3 nucleotide sequence: TGTGCCTCTCAGGGACTAGCGGTCACAGATACGCAGTATTTT. Full variable domain (remainder filled in from reference TRBV30 and TRBJ2-3): SQTIHQWPATLVQPVGSPLSLECTVEGTSNPNLYWYRQAAGRGLQLLFYSVGIGQISSEVPQNLSASRPQDRQFILSSKKLLLSDSGFYLCASQGLAVTDTQYFGPGTRLTVL.

V is TRBV5-1 and J is TRBJ2-1; D ambiguous. In germline, CDR1 is SGHRS, CDR2 YFSETQ. Trimming removed 0 bases at V and 6 bases at J, with 7 bases between. The CDR3 sequence is 13 residues long. The CDR3 nucleotides are TGCGCCAGCAGCTTGGGGGGATTCAATGAGCAGTTCTTC. It codes for CASSLGGFNEQFF.

The gene calls are TRBV9 and TRBJ2-2; D is unclear. The germline V and J ends were trimmed by 4 bases and 6 bases, with 13 bases remaining between them. CDR3 length equals 14 residues. Germline-derived CDR1 and CDR2 are SGDLS and YYNGEE. The CDR3 sequence is CASSPGLSAGELFF. The CDR3 bases are TGTGCCAGCAGCCCGGGCCTGTCGGCCGGGGAGCTGTTTTTT.

J is TRBJ2-6 and V is TRBV7-9; D not resolved. Germline loops: CDR1 SEHNR, CDR2 FQNEAQ (reference sequence). With 4 bases removed from V and 0 bases from J, the gap between germline ends came to 13 bases. CDR3 length equals 17 residues. The CDR3 reads CASSWLDGFSGANVLTF. The DNA for the CDR3 is TGTGCCAGCAGCTGGCTCGACGGATTCTCTGGGGCCAACGTCCTGACTTTC.

V gene TRBV30 combines with J gene TRBJ2-2; 7 nucleotides match TRBD1. The CDR3 runs 14 residues. J lost 4 bases, V lost 3 bases, and 5 bases had no gene match. Germline CDR1 is GTSNPN and CDR2 is SVGIG (reference sequence). As DNA, the CDR3 is TGTGCCTGGAGGTGGACAGGAGGCACCGGGGAGCTGTTTTTT. Its protein is CAWRWTGGTGELFF.

The sample holds one count of this clone. V gene TRBV7-8 combines with J gene TRBJ1-6; D is possibly TRBD1 (5 bases). V lost 8 bases, J lost 4 bases, and 15 bases lay in between. Per the germline V gene, CDR1 is SGHVS and CDR2 is FQNEAQ. CDR3 length equals 15 residues. The CDR3 DNA reads as TGTGCCAGCTGGGAAGGGACGGATTATAATTCACCCCTCCACTTT. Translating it yields CASWEGTDYNSPLHF. Using reference TRBV7-8 and TRBJ1-6 for the parts outside the CDR3, the full variable domain is GAGVSQSPRYKVAKRGQDVALRCDPISGHVSLFWYQQALGQGPEFLTYFQNEAQLDKSGLPSDRFFAERPEGSVSTLKIQRTQQEDSAVYLCASWEGTDYNSPLHFGNGTRLTVT.

The chain employs TRBV29-1 and TRBJ2-5; D may match TRBD1 or TRBD2 (6 bases each). V gave up 4 bases and J gave up 5 bases, with 11 bases separating them. Germline loops: CDR1 SQVTM, CDR2 ANQGSEA. The CDR3 consists of 12 residues. The CDR3 bases are TGCAGCGTTGTCCGGGGGCTCGAGACCCAGTACTTC. Translated, it gives CSVVRGLETQYF.

The V call is TRBV28, the J call TRBJ2-7; TRBD1 aligns across 11 bases. From germline, CDR1 is MDHEN and CDR2 SYDVKM. The CDR3 totals 13 residues. V shed 5 bases, J shed 6 bases, and the junction held 3 bases outside the gene matches. The chain's CDR3 is CASSAGQGGEQYF. The CDR3 DNA follows: TGTGCCAGCAGTGCGGGACAGGGGGGCGAGCAGTACTTC.

The gene calls are TRBV5-5 and TRBJ1-5; D perhaps matches TRBD1 (5 bases). V was clipped by 4 bases and J by 7 bases, with 15 bases between them. CDR3 size: 14 residues. Germline V gives CDR1 SGHKS, CDR2 YYEKEE (reference sequence). In nucleotides, the CDR3 is TGTGCCAGCAGCGAGGGGACCTCGTGGCAGCCCCAGCATTTT. Encoded protein: CASSEGTSWQPQHF.

The J gene is TRBJ2-7, the V gene TRBV10-1; 9 bases align to TRBD1. Germline V lookup: CDR1 WNHNN, CDR2 SYGVQD (reference sequence). The CDR3 extends over 13 amino acids. The trim removed 6 bases at V and 2 bases at J, leaving 2 bases unmatched. CDR3 in amino acids: CASRRQGAYEQYF. CDR3 in DNA: TGCGCCAGCAGACGACAGGGGGCCTACGAGCAGTACTTC.

V usage is TRBV7-8 and J usage is TRBJ2-6; 7 positions match TRBD1. Germline V gene data show CDR1 as SGHVS and CDR2 as FQNEAQ. The length of the CDR3 is 17 residues. With 8 bases clipped from V and 4 bases from J, the junction kept 14 bases outside the gene matches. This CDR3 is CASSSTGSRAGANVLTF. CDR3 DNA sequence: TGTGCCAGCTCCTCGACAGGGTCGCGTGCAGGGGCCAACGTCCTGACTTTC.

This chain joins TRBV29-1 and TRBJ2-5; TRBD1 might be the D (6 bases). Germline V gene data show CDR1 as SQVTM and CDR2 as ANQGSEA. This CDR3 is 13 amino acids long. Trimming removed 6 bases at V and 10 bases at J, with 21 bases between. For the CDR3, the DNA is TGCAGCGTCGGACAGTATGGCCTTTTGGGCCAGTACTTC. The encoded protein is CSVGQYGLLGQYF.